The 29 T cell receptor beta chains in this list originate from one sample, sequenced in a study of shared clonotypes between healthy human individuals (TCRdb year 2020). Library preparation employed the immunoSEQ multiplex PCR assay. The clones in this table, taken by TCRdb from immuneACCESS, are in-frame only. Not every clone is retained; where verified, under half of the shortfall comes from an unresolved V gene, and the cause of the rest is unknown. This sample has 1 million to 1.3 million clones in its table, and around 78% of those were observed once. The ten largest account for roughly 0.57% of the sample. The source material was memory CD4+ T cells from PBMCs. The cell subset or site label here, explained by the study, means: CD45RA-negative fraction. The receptor source for this set is a man between 18 and 29 years old in good health. Some clones in this sample may be carry-over from other donors' samples.

The chain couples TRBV30 to TRBJ2-5; D might be TRBD2 (5 bases). CDR1 and CDR2 from the germline V gene are GTSNPN and SVGIG (reference sequence). The CDR3 is 11 residues long. Trimming pared 0 bases from V and 12 bases from J, leaving 11 bases between. The CDR3 DNA sequence: TGTGCCTGGAGTGTACTAGAAGGGAAGTACTTC. Amino acid sequence: CAWSVLEGKYF.

The count of this clone is one. The V gene is TRBV7-2, the J gene TRBJ2-1, with 8 bases aligning to TRBD2. CDR1 is SGHTA, CDR2 FQGNSA, per germline. The CDR3 is 14 amino acids. Unmatched junction bases numbered 6, after V lost 5 bases and J lost 6 bases. This CDR3 is CASSRLARSNEQFF. The DNA of the CDR3 is TGTGCCAGCAGCCGACTAGCGCGCTCCAATGAGCAGTTCTTC.

Comments on this clone: Other DNA variants within this sample encode the same CDR3. The rearrangement uses TRBV19 and TRBJ2-7, with D unresolved. The CDR3 is 12 residues long. Trimming stripped 0 bases from V and 4 bases from J, with 4 bases between. Germline CDR1 LNHDA, CDR2 SQIVND (reference sequence). CDR3 coding DNA: TGTGCCAGTAGTATAGAAGGTTACGAGCAGTACTTC. Protein: CASSIEGYEQYF.

The chain links TRBV5-4 to TRBJ2-2; D may be TRBD1 or TRBD2 (5 bases each). Trimming took off 2 bases at V and 2 bases at J, with 13 bases between the two ends. The germline CDR1 and CDR2 sequences are SGHNT and YYREEE (reference sequence). The CDR3 runs to 16 residues. DNA of the CDR3: TGTGCCAGCAGCTTTGACGGGGCTACTAACACCGGGGAGCTGTTTTTT. As protein: CASSFDGATNTGELFF.

The J gene is TRBJ2-7, the V gene TRBV5-1; 7 bases are shared with TRBD2. J gave up 0 bases and V 7 bases, and 10 bases lay outside the gene matches. CDR3 length: 15 residues. The germline V gene encodes CDR1 SGHRS and CDR2 YFSETQ. This CDR3 reads CASRSLASSSYEQYF. The CDR3 nucleotides read TGCGCCAGCCGCTCACTAGCGTCGAGCTCCTACGAGCAGTACTTC.

The V and J genes are TRBV7-3 and TRBJ2-7, with no clear D. Germline assignment: CDR1 SGHTA and CDR2 FQGTGA. Deletions cut 3 bases from V and 7 bases from J, with 13 bases between. There are 13 residues in the CDR3. DNA of the CDR3: TGTGCCAGCAGCTTGGATGGACCTTCGGAGCAGTACTTC. It codes for CASSLDGPSEQYF.

This chain connects TRBV29-1 to TRBJ2-5; D ambiguous. V was pared by 6 bases and J by 4 bases, with 9 bases between. The CDR3 spans 11 residues. Per germline, CDR1 SQVTM and CDR2 ANQGSEA. The CDR3 reads CSVGISETQYF. CDR3 DNA: TGCAGCGTAGGAATTTCAGAGACCCAGTACTTC.

There are a few counts of this clone. The chain links TRBV7-8 to TRBJ1-2, with TRBD1 as a possible D gene (6 bases). Trimming stripped 5 bases from V and 7 bases from J, with 17 bases between. Germline V gene sequence: CDR1 SGHVS, CDR2 FQNEAQ. This CDR3 spans 14 amino acids. CDR3 region: CASSRSAGQSGYTF. The CDR3 nucleotides read TGTGCCAGCAGCCGCTCTGCCGGACAGTCTGGCTACACCTTC.

The J gene is TRBJ1-5, the V gene TRBV7-2; TRBD1 might be the D (6 bases). V lost 1 base and J 6 bases, leaving 13 bases between the germline ends. Germline CDR1 and CDR2: SGHTA and FQGNSA. This CDR3 has 15 amino acids. CDR3 sequence (DNA): TGTGCCAGCAGCTTAGAGCACAGGGCGTCTCAGCCCCAGCATTTT. Translating it yields CASSLEHRASQPQHF.

This chain links TRBV5-6 with TRBJ2-1; D unresolved. V was trimmed by 4 bases and J by 7 bases, leaving 21 bases between them. This CDR3 has 16 residues. Germline lookup yields CDR1 SGHDT and CDR2 YYEEEE. The CDR3 DNA follows: TGTGCCAGCAGCCAATACCTTTCTACGACTGCGAATGAGCAGTTCTTC. Amino acid sequence: CASSQYLSTTANEQFF. The complete variable domain, with remaining parts taken from reference TRBV5-6 and TRBJ2-1, reads DAGVTQSPTHLIKTRGQQVTLRCSPKSGHDTVSWYQQALGQGPQFIFQYYEEEERQRGNFPDRFSGHQFPNYSSELNVNALLLGDSALYLCASSQYLSTTANEQFFGPGTRLTVL.

This clone has more than one count but fewer than ten. This chain links TRBV21-1 with TRBJ2-7. TRBV21-1 is a recognized pseudogene. This CDR3 is built from 20 residues. In nucleotides, the CDR3 is TGTGCCAGCAGCAAACGGGGCCGAAGGTCCCGGGACCTCCAAATCTACGAGCAGTACTTC. It translates to CASSKRGRRSRDLQIYEQYF.

J is TRBJ2-7 and V is TRBV6-6; tentatively, D is TRBD1 or TRBD2 (7 bases each). The CDR3 length is 14 residues. Germline V gene data show CDR1 as MNHNY and CDR2 as SVGAGI (reference sequence). Trimming cost V 7 bases and J 4 bases, with 17 bases left between them. In DNA form, the CDR3 reads TGTGCCAGCACTCTAGGGGGCGGGAGTTACGAGCAGTACTTC. Translation gives CASTLGGGSYEQYF.

This sequence joins TRBV5-6 and TRBJ1-4; D might be TRBD1 (5 bases). Germline values: CDR1 SGHDT, CDR2 YYEEEE. This CDR3 is 17 amino acids long. Trimming left V 3 bases short and J 8 bases short, with 23 bases between. The CDR3 DNA follows: TGTGCCAGCAGCTCCTGGGGGACTAAAGGGGAAGGAGAAAAACTGTTTTTT. Protein sequence: CASSSWGTKGEGEKLFF.

The V gene is TRBV14, the J gene TRBJ1-1, with 7 nucleotides matching TRBD1. CDR1 and CDR2 from the germline V gene are SGHDN and FVKESK. This CDR3 has 13 amino acids. V lost 4 bases to trimming and J lost 5 bases; unmatched junction nucleotides: 4. The chain's CDR3 is CASSRQGRTEAFF. DNA for the CDR3: TGTGCCAGCAGCCGACAGGGAAGGACTGAAGCTTTCTTT.

The CDR3 reads CASSIGAGVGNTEAFF. CDR3 DNA: TGTGCCAGTAGTATAGGCGCAGGGGTGGGGAACACTGAAGCTTTCTTT. The rearrangement links TRBV19 to TRBJ1-1; possible D gene TRBD1, 6 bases. This CDR3 spans 16 amino acids. CDR1 is LNHDA, CDR2 SQIVND, per germline (reference sequence). V was cut by 1 base and J by 1 base, with 13 bases left in between.

The chain employs TRBV21-1 and TRBJ2-1; the table assigns TRBD1, which was not confirmed against the DNA. TRBV21-1 is a known pseudogene. The CDR3 covers 13 residues. The CDR3 protein is CASSKEGSDEQFF. The CDR3 DNA reads as TGTGCCAGCAGCAAAGAGGGGTCTGATGAGCAGTTCTTC.

The chain is built from TRBV27 and TRBJ1-1; no reliable D call. Germline CDR1 reads MNHEY; CDR2 reads SMNVEV (reference sequence). The CDR3 sequence is 14 residues long. The V gene lost 3 bases and the J gene lost 0 bases, with 8 bases spanning the gap. DNA for the CDR3: TGTGCCAGCAGTTTTGTAGGTCTGAACACTGAAGCTTTCTTT. Its protein product is CASSFVGLNTEAFF.

As regards this clone: The sample has other DNA sequences that encode this CDR3 too. The chain recombines TRBV7-2 with TRBJ2-1, with no clear D. V lost 3 bases, J lost 8 bases, and 5 bases lay in between. CDR1 is SGHTA, CDR2 FQGNSA, per germline. The CDR3 is 11 residues long. The CDR3 here is CASSLRYEQFF. DNA of the CDR3: TGTGCCAGCAGCTTGCGATATGAGCAGTTCTTC.

The V call is TRBV6-1, the J call TRBJ2-3; 11 bases match TRBD2. With 0 bases clipped from V and 10 bases from J, the junction kept 24 bases outside the gene matches. In germline, CDR1 is MNHNS, CDR2 SASEGT. The CDR3 has 21 amino acids. In DNA, the CDR3 is TGTGCCAGCAGTGAAGCGGCCTCTCACGGACAGGGACTAGCGGAGAGAGGGTCGCAGTATTTT. Protein sequence: CASSEAASHGQGLAERGSQYF.

In its sample, this clone was seen a few times. This chain links TRBV7-3 with TRBJ2-1, with 14 positions matching TRBD2. The V gene's germline CDR1 is SGHTA and CDR2 FQGTGA. This CDR3 has 19 residues. The junction had 7 bases not matched to a gene; V was cut back by 0 bases and J by 3 bases. This chain's CDR3 is CASSLTGTSGRMYYNEQFF. DNA for the CDR3: TGTGCCAGCAGCTTAACGGGGACTAGCGGGAGAATGTACTACAATGAGCAGTTCTTC.

The gene calls are TRBV4-3 and TRBJ2-1; 15 bases map to TRBD2. After removal of 4 bases from V and 2 bases from J, the junction contained 12 bases not matched to a gene. The CDR3 totals 20 residues. The germline V gene encodes CDR1 LGHNA and CDR2 YSLEER. The chain's CDR3 is CASSPGLAGGVLKTYNEQFF. The CDR3 nucleotides read TGCGCCAGCAGCCCAGGACTAGCGGGAGGGGTCCTCAAAACCTACAATGAGCAGTTCTTC.

The chain recombines TRBV5-6 with TRBJ1-1; the D is unclear. V lost 6 bases to trimming and J lost 0 bases, with 9 bases between them. CDR3 size: 13 residues. Germline CDR1 and CDR2: SGHDT and YYEEEE. Here the CDR3 DNA reads TGTGCCAGCAACGAAGTAATGAACACTGAAGCTTTCTTT. Amino acids: CASNEVMNTEAFF.

This chain links TRBV18 with TRBJ1-1; 9 positions match TRBD1. Per germline, CDR1 KGHSH and CDR2 LQKENI. V was clipped by 4 bases and J by 3 bases; unmatched bases: 3. CDR3 length: 14 amino acids. The DNA for the CDR3 is TGTGCCAGCTCACTGGGACAGGGACACACTGAAGCTTTCTTT. Translation gives CASSLGQGHTEAFF.

The V and J genes are TRBV7-2 and TRBJ2-5; D might be TRBD2 (6 bases). The J call may be in error: the DNA end matches TRBJ2-7 better. The CDR3 is 16 amino acids. CDR1 SGHTA and CDR2 FQGNSA come from the germline V gene. The CDR3 sequence is CASSLSPAGIAYEQYF. The DNA of the CDR3 is TGTGCCAGCAGCTTAAGTCCTGCGGGAATAGCCTACGAGCAGTACTTC.

The chain uses TRBV7-8 and TRBJ2-7; 9 bases fit TRBD1. This CDR3 spans 15 amino acids. Trimming took 4 bases from V and 9 from J; bases not matched to a gene: 13. CDR1 and CDR2 from the germline V gene are SGHVS and FQNEAQ. The chain's CDR3 is CASSWRQGELLVQYF. Written as DNA, the CDR3 is TGTGCCAGCAGCTGGAGACAGGGGGAACTACTCGTGCAGTACTTC.

The CDR3 DNA reads TGTGCCAGCAGCCTTGGGGCGGGTGGCTACACCTTC. Its protein product is CASSLGAGGYTF. V is TRBV28 and J is TRBJ1-2, with TRBD1 as a possible D gene (5 bases). Germline values: CDR1 MDHEN, CDR2 SYDVKM. V lost 6 bases to trimming and J lost 7 bases, with 12 bases between them. The CDR3 runs 12 residues.

The chain couples TRBV2 to TRBJ2-5; D remains unclear. Germline CDR1 is SNHLY and CDR2 is FYNNEI. The CDR3 runs to 12 residues. Trimming removed 7 bases from V and 1 base from J, with 7 bases in between. CDR3 sequence (DNA): TGTGCCAGCATGCTTACCCAAGAGACCCAGTACTTC. Translated: CASMLTQETQYF. Complete variable domain (other parts from reference TRBV2 and TRBJ2-5): EPEVTQTPSHQVTQMGQEVILRCVPISNHLYFYWYRQILGQKVEFLVSFYNNEISEKSEIFDDQFSVERPDGSNFTLKIRSTKLEDSAMYFCASMLTQETQYFGPGTRLLVL.

Note on this clone: Relative to the germline gene, one junction end is altered; a read error may explain this. The V gene is TRBV18, the J gene TRBJ2-7; no clear D. Germline V gene lookup returns CDR1 KGHSH and CDR2 LQKENI. CDR3 size: 12 residues. The CDR3 region is CASSPQREQQYF. The CDR3 nucleotides are TGTGCCAGCTCCCCACAGAGAGAGCAGCAGTACTTC.

The chain employs TRBV4-3 and TRBJ1-2; D is uncertain. The CDR3 covers 15 residues. Trimming shortened V by 1 base and J by 4 bases, and 13 bases separated the two germline ends. The germline V gene has CDR1 LGHNA and CDR2 YSLEER. CDR3 bases: TGCGCCAGCAGCCAAGCCGCCCAACCAGCCTATGGCTACACCTTC. Protein sequence: CASSQAAQPAYGYTF.